This entry lists 20 T cell receptor beta chains sequenced from one sample in a study of spatial heterogeneity in lung cancer. Whole-study findings and limits: For expanded intratumoral alpha and beta TCRs, counts tracked tumor mutation counts.

Described time point: sample taken at primary tumor resection. No cognate antigen is known for these TCRs. TCRdb called the 5' RACE reads again in MiXCR, with one record for every CDR3 protein. The sample holds about 13,000 distinct CDR3 sequences, over 3% seen once. Specimen: lung tumor tissue, collected at surgery. The receptors here all came from a male donor with early-stage non-small cell lung cancer.

This clonotype was counted at least ten times. For the CDR3, the DNA is TGTGCCAGCAGACGGCGGGCGGGGGGCCTGGCCCCCGAGACCCAGTACTTC. Its translation is CASRRRAGGLAPETQYF. The V and J genes are TRBV27 and TRBJ2-5; 8 nucleotides align to TRBD2. In germline, CDR1 is MNHEY, CDR2 SMNVEV (reference sequence). Germline trimming cut 6 bases from V and 5 bases from J; bases unmatched to any gene: 17. The CDR3 length is 17 residues.

This clonotype was counted ten times or more. This chain uses TRBV9 with TRBJ1-2, with D hard to call. Germline CDR1 SGDLS, CDR2 YYNGEE. The CDR3 runs to 13 residues. V was trimmed by 3 bases and J by 4 bases, leaving 10 bases between them. CDR3 in amino acids: CASSAPGRYGYTF. CDR3 in DNA: TGTGCCAGCAGCGCCCCAGGACGCTATGGCTACACCTTC.

This clonotype was counted ten times or more. The CDR3 DNA reads TGCAGTGCTAAGAGCGGGGGCTACAGGGAGACCCAGTACTTC. It translates to CSAKSGGYRETQYF. This chain connects TRBV20-1 to TRBJ2-5, with 8 bases lining up with TRBD2. Losses at the gene ends were 4 bases for V and 5 bases for J; bases not matched to a gene: 9. Germline CDR1 DFQATT, CDR2 SNEGSKA (reference sequence). The CDR3 loop spans 14 amino acids.

By share, this clonotype ranks as medium-sized. The rearrangement joins TRBV10-3 to TRBJ1-1; 9 bases are a match to TRBD1. Germline CDR1 is ENHRY and CDR2 is SYGVKD. The CDR3 runs to 18 residues. Trimming at V came to 0 bases and at J to 4 bases, leaving 12 bases not matched to a gene. CDR3 sequence reads: CAISESPGQGMLRTEAFF. The CDR3 coding sequence is TGTGCCATCAGTGAGTCTCCGGGACAGGGAATGCTGCGCACTGAAGCTTTCTTT.

V gene TRBV5-1 combines with J gene TRBJ2-1; D is perhaps TRBD2 (7 bases). The CDR3 covers 15 residues. V was clipped by 3 bases and J by 1 base, with 11 bases between them. Germline V gene sequence: CDR1 SGHRS, CDR2 YFSETQ. The CDR3 DNA is TGCGCCAGCAGCTCCGGGGGGCAGTCCTACAATGAGCAGTTCTTC. It codes for CASSSGGQSYNEQFF.

This clonotype was counted at least ten times. CDR3: CASSFSGTASYNEQFF. The CDR3 DNA is TGTGCCAGCAGCTTCTCCGGGACTGCTTCCTACAATGAGCAGTTCTTC. V and J are TRBV7-2 and TRBJ2-1, with D possibly being TRBD2 (6 bases). This CDR3 is built from 16 residues. V was trimmed by 3 bases and J by 1 base, leaving 13 bases between them. Germline values: CDR1 SGHTA, CDR2 FQGNSA. Together with reference TRBV7-2 and TRBJ2-1, the CDR3 gives the full variable domain: GAGVSQSPSNKVTEKGKDVELRCDPISGHTALYWYRQSLGQGLEFLIYFQGNSAPDKSGLPSDRFSAERTGGSVSTLTIQRTQQEDSAVYLCASSFSGTASYNEQFFGPGTRLTVL.

This clonotype was seen repeatedly, ten times or more. This rearrangement joins TRBV20-1 to TRBJ2-4; 7 nucleotides align to TRBD1. This CDR3 comprises 16 residues. V lost 4 bases to trimming and J lost 6 bases; unmatched junction nucleotides: 15. The germline V gene encodes CDR1 DFQATT and CDR2 SNEGSKA (reference sequence). CDR3 protein: CSATDRETGSSNIQYF. CDR3 in DNA: TGCAGTGCTACTGACAGGGAAACCGGGTCTTCAAACATTCAGTACTTC.

This clonotype came up many times. The V and J genes are TRBV4-1 and TRBJ1-2; TRBD1 agrees at 8 bases. Germline V CDR1 and CDR2: MGHRA, YSYEKL. This CDR3 spans 18 amino acids. With V trimmed by 0 bases and J by 2 bases, 11 bases remained unmatched. In DNA, the CDR3 is TGCGCCAGCAGCCAAGATCGAGGGGGACAGGCGAGGAACTATGGCTACACCTTC. It yields the protein CASSQDRGGQARNYGYTF.

The chain carries TRBV7-9 and TRBJ2-2; D is unclear. This CDR3 region has 14 residues. Germline CDR1 and CDR2: SEHNR and FQNEAQ (reference sequence). Trimming removed 7 bases at V and 2 bases at J, with 11 bases between. The CDR3 nucleotides are TGTGCCAGCACCCTGCGAGGTAACACCGGGGAGCTGTTTTTT. Its translation: CASTLRGNTGELFF.

This clonotype showed up many times. The rearrangement links TRBV5-6 to TRBJ1-3, with D unclear. Germline loops: CDR1 SGHDT, CDR2 YYEEEE. The CDR3 runs 12 residues. Trimming removed 1 base at V and 7 bases at J, with 6 bases between. The chain's CDR3 is CASSLSSNTIYF. The CDR3 coding sequence is TGTGCCAGCAGCTTGTCGAGCAACACCATATATTTT. The full variable domain, its missing parts supplied by reference TRBV5-6 and TRBJ1-3, is DAGVTQSPTHLIKTRGQQVTLRCSPKSGHDTVSWYQQALGQGPQFIFQYYEEEERQRGNFPDRFSGHQFPNYSSELNVNALLLGDSALYLCASSLSSNTIYFGEGSWLTVV.

In this sample, this clonotype turned up a few times. This chain's CDR3 is CASSQEKSGGARAQYF. CDR3 bases: TGTGCCAGCAGCCAAGAAAAAAGCGGGGGGGCCCGGGCGCAGTATTTT. The chain uses TRBV3-1 and TRBJ2-3; the match to TRBD2 covers 10 bases. Germline V CDR1 and CDR2: LGHDT, YNNKEL (reference sequence). V was clipped by 0 bases and J by 10 bases; unmatched bases: 10. This CDR3 region has 16 residues.

This clonotype was detected ten times or more. The rearrangement uses TRBV2 and TRBJ1-5; D may be TRBD1 (6 bases). The V gene's germline CDR1 is SNHLY and CDR2 FYNNEI. V lost 4 bases and J 5 bases, leaving 18 bases between the germline ends. The CDR3 extends over 16 amino acids. The CDR3 reads CASSADRRAWDQPQHF. CDR3 DNA: TGTGCCAGCAGTGCTGACAGGCGGGCTTGGGATCAGCCCCAGCATTTT.

This clonotype showed up many times. This chain links TRBV5-1 with TRBJ2-3, with 7 bases matching TRBD1. CDR1 SGHRS and CDR2 YFSETQ come from the germline V gene. The CDR3 runs 14 residues. J was trimmed by 3 bases and V by 4 bases; bases with no gene match: 5. CDR3 sequence (DNA): TGCGCCAGCAGCCCCAGACAGGGAACAGATACGCAGTATTTT. Translation: CASSPRQGTDTQYF.

This clonotype was counted only a few times. One base away lies a much larger clone, so this may be a sequencing read error. The chain uses TRBV7-7 and TRBJ2-5; D is ambiguous. The CDR3 runs to 11 residues. CDR1 SSHAT and CDR2 FNYEAQ come from the germline V gene (reference sequence). In nucleotides, the CDR3 is TGTGCTAGCAACTCTTCTGGGACCCAGTACTTC. Translating it yields CASNSSGTQYF.

This clonotype rates as medium-sized (0.01 to 0.1%). The gene calls are TRBV4-3 and TRBJ2-3; D unresolved. Trimming shortened V by 3 bases and J by 4 bases, and 14 bases separated the two germline ends. Germline V gene data show CDR1 as LGHNA and CDR2 as YSLEER. The CDR3 has 15 residues. The CDR3: CASSQTDAGPDTQYF. The CDR3, as DNA: TGCGCCAGCAGCCAGACTGACGCTGGGCCAGATACGCAGTATTTT.

This clonotype is medium-sized (0.01 to 0.1%) in the sample. The rearrangement uses TRBV20-1 and TRBJ2-7; no reliable D call. The CDR3 is 11 residues long. Deletions cut 5 bases from V and 2 bases from J, with 7 bases between. The germline V gene encodes CDR1 DFQATT and CDR2 SNEGSKA (reference sequence). The CDR3: CSAGLAYEQYF. CDR3 nucleotides: TGCAGTGCTGGGCTAGCCTACGAGCAGTACTTC.

The V and J genes are TRBV27 and TRBJ2-1, with D unresolved. CDR3 length equals 14 residues. The germline V and J ends were trimmed by 5 bases and 5 bases, with 13 bases remaining between them. Germline CDR1 reads MNHEY; CDR2 reads SMNVEV (reference sequence). In nucleotides, the CDR3 is TGTGCCAGCAGTAAAGGACCTACTAACAATGAGCAGTTCTTC. Translated: CASSKGPTNNEQFF.

This clonotype occurred many times. This chain joins TRBV6-4 and TRBJ2-3; 7 nucleotides line up with TRBD1. From germline, CDR1 is MRHNA and CDR2 SNTAGT. After removal of 4 bases from V and 4 bases from J, the junction contained 5 bases not matched to a gene. This CDR3 has 14 residues. CDR3 region: CASSGDTGADTQYF. In nucleotides, the CDR3 is TGTGCCAGCAGTGGGGACACAGGGGCAGATACGCAGTATTTT.

The chain employs TRBV7-2 and TRBJ2-3; D possibly uses TRBD1 or TRBD2 (5 bases each). V was pared by 1 base and J by 2 bases, with 13 bases between. The CDR3 loop spans 16 amino acids. Germline CDR1 is SGHTA and CDR2 is FQGNSA. CDR3 DNA: TGTGCCAGCAGCTTAGGGGGACCCAGGCACACAGATACGCAGTATTTT. As protein: CASSLGGPRHTDTQYF.

The sample holds many counts of this clonotype. J is TRBJ1-5 and V is TRBV4-2; D uncertain. V was clipped by 4 bases and J by 4 bases, with 11 bases between them. The germline V gene encodes CDR1 LGHNA and CDR2 YNFKEQ. CDR3 length equals 14 residues. This chain's CDR3 is CASSPGVLNQPQHF. CDR3 sequence (DNA): TGTGCCAGCAGCCCCGGGGTGTTAAATCAGCCCCAGCATTTT.